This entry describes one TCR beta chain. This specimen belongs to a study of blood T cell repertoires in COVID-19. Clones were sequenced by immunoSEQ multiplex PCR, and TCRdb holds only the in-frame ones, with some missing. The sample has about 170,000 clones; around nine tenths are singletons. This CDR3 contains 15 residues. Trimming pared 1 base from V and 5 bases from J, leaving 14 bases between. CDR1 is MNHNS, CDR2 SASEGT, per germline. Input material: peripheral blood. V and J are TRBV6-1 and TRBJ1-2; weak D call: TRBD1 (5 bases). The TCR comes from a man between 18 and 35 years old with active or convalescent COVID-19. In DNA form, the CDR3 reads TGTGCCAGCAGTGAAGTAGGGGCGATGGTATATGGCTACACCTTC. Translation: CASSEVGAMVYGYTF.